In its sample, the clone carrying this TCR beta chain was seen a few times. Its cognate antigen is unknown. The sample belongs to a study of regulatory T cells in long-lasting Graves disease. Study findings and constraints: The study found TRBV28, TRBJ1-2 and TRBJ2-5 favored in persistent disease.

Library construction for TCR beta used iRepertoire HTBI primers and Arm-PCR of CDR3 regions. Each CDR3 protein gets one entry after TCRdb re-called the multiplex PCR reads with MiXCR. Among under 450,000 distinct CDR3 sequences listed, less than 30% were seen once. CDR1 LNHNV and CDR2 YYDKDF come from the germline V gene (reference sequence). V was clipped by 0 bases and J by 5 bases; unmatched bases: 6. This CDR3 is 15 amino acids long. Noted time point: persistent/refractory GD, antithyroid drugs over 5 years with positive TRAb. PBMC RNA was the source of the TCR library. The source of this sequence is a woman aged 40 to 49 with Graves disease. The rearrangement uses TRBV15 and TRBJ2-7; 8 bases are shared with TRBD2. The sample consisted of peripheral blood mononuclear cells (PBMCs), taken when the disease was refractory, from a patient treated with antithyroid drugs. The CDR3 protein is CATSRDLSGGDEQYF. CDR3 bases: TGTGCCACCAGCAGAGATCTCAGCGGGGGTGACGAGCAGTACTTC.